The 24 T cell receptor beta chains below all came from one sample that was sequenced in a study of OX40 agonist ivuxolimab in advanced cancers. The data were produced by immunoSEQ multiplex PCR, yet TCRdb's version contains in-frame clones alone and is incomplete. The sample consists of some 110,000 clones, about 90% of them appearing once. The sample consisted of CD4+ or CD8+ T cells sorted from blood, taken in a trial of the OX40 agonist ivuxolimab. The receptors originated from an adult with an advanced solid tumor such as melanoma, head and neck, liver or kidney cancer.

CDR3 region: CASSYSTSYEQYF. The CDR3 nucleotides read TGTGCCAGCAGTTACTCGACAAGCTACGAGCAGTACTTC. The gene calls are TRBV6-5 and TRBJ2-7, with D hard to call. V was shortened by 0 bases and J by 3 bases, with 6 bases between the two germline ends. Germline V gives CDR1 MNHEY, CDR2 SVGAGI. CDR3 length equals 13 residues.

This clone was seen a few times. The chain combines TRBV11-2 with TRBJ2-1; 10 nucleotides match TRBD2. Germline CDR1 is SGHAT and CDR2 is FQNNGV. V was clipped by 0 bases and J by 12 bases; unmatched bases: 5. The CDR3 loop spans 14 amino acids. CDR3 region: CASSLDQGTSAQFF. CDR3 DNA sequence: TGTGCCAGCAGCTTAGATCAAGGGACTAGCGCGCAGTTCTTC.

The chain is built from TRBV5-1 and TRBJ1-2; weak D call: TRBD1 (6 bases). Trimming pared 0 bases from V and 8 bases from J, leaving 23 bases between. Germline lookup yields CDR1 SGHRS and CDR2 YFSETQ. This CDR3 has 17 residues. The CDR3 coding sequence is TGCGCCAGCAGCTTGGGCGTCGGGACACGCGCGTCGTGGGGCTACACCTTC. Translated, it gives CASSLGVGTRASWGYTF.

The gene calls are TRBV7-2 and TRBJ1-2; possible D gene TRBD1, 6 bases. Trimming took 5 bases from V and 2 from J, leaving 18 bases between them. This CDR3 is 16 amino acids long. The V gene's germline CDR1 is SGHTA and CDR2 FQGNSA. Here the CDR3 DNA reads TGTGCCAGCAGCCGAGTGGGGGGGGCGATGAACTATGGCTACACCTTC. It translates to CASSRVGGAMNYGYTF.

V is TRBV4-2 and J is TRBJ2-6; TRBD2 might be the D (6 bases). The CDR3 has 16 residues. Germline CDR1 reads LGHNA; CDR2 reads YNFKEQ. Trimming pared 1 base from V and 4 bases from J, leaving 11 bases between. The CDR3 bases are TGTGCCAGCAGCCAAGTCGGGGGAACCGGGGCCAACGTCCTGACTTTC. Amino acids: CASSQVGGTGANVLTF.

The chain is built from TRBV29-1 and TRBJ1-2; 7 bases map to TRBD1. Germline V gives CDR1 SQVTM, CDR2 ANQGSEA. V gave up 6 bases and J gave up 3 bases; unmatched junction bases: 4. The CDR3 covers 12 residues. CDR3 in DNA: TGCAGCGTGCGGGACAGAGACTATGGCTACACCTTC. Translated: CSVRDRDYGYTF.

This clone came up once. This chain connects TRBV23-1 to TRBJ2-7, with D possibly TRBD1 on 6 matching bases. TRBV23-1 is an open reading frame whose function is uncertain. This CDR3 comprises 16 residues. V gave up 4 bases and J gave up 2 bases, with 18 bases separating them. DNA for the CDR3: TGCGCCAGCAGTCCCTCGACTGGACGGACAGCCTACGAGCAGTACTTC. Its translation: CASSPSTGRTAYEQYF.

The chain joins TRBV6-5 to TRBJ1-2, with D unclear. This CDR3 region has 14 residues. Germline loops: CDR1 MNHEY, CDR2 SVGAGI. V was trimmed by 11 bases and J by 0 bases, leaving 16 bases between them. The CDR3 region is CAASRLPANYGYTF. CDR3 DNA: TGTGCCGCTTCCCGTCTGCCAGCTAACTATGGCTACACCTTC.

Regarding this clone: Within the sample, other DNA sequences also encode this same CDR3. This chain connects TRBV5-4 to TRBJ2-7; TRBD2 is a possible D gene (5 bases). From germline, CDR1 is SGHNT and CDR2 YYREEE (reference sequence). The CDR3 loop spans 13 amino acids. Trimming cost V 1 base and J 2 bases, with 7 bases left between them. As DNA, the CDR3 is TGTGCCAGCAGCTTGCCGGGAACCTACGAGCAGTACTTC. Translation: CASSLPGTYEQYF.

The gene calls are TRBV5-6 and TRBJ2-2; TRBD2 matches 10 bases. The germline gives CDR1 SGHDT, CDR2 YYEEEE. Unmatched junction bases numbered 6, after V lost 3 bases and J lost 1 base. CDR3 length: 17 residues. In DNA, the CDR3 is TGTGCCAGCAGCTCCGGACTAGCGGAGATGAACACCGGGGAGCTGTTTTTT. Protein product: CASSSGLAEMNTGELFF. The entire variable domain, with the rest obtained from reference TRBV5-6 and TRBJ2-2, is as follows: DAGVTQSPTHLIKTRGQQVTLRCSPKSGHDTVSWYQQALGQGPQFIFQYYEEEERQRGNFPDRFSGHQFPNYSSELNVNALLLGDSALYLCASSSGLAEMNTGELFFGEGSRLTVL.

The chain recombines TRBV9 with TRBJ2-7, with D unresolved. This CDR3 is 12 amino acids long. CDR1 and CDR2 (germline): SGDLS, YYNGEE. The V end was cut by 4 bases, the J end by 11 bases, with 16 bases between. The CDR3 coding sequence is TGTGCCAGCAGCCCCGACGGACGAGTGGAGTACTTC. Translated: CASSPDGRVEYF.

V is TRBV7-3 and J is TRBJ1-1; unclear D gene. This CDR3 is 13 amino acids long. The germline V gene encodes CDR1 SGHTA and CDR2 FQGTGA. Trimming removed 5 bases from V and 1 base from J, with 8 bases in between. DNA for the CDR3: TGTGCCAGCAGCCTGGGTACGAACACTGAAGCTTTCTTT. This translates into CASSLGTNTEAFF. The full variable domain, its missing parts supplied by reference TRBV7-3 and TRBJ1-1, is GAGVSQTPSNKVTEKGKYVELRCDPISGHTALYWYRQSLGQGPEFLIYFQGTGAADDSGLPNDRFFAVRPEGSVSTLKIQRTERGDSAVYLCASSLGTNTEAFFGQGTRLTVV.

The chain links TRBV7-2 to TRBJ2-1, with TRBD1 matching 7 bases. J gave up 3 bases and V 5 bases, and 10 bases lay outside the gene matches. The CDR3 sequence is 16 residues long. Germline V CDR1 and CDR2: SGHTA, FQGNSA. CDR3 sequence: CASSLRQGRVYNEQFF. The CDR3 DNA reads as TGTGCCAGCAGCCTCAGACAGGGTAGGGTCTACAATGAGCAGTTCTTC.

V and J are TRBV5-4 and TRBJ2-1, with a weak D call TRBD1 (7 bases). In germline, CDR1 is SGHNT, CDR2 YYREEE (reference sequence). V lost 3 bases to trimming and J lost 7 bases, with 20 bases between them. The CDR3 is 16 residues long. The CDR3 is CASSSQTGRLGNEQFF. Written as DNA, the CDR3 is TGTGCCAGCAGCTCACAGACAGGGAGGTTGGGGAATGAGCAGTTCTTC.

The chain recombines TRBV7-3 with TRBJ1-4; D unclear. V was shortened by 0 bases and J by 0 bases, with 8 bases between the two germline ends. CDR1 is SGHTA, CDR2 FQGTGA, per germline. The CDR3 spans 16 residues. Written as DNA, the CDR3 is TGTGCCAGCAGCTTAACAGGCGGGACAACTAATGAAAAACTGTTTTTT. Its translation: CASSLTGGTTNEKLFF.

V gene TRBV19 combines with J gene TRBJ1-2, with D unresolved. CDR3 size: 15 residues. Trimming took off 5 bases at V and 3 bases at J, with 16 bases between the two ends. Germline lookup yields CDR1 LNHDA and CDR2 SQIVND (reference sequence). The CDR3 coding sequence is TGTGCCAGTAGTGTTACTTCGGTGAGTGACTATGGCTACACCTTC. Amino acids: CASSVTSVSDYGYTF.

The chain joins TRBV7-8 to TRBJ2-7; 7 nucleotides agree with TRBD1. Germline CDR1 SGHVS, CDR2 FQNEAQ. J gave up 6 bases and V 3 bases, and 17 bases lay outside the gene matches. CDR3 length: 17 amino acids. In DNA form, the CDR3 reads TGTGCCAGCAGCTTCCCTCCGAAAGACAGGGATGTACGCGAGCAGTACTTC. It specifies CASSFPPKDRDVREQYF.

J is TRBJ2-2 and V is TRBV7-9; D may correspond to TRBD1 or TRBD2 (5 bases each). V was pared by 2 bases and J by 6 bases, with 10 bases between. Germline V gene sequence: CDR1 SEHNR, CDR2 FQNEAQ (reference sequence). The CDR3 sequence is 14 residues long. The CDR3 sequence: CASSLSRDAGELFF. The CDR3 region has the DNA TGTGCCAGCAGCTTATCCAGGGACGCCGGGGAGCTGTTTTTT.

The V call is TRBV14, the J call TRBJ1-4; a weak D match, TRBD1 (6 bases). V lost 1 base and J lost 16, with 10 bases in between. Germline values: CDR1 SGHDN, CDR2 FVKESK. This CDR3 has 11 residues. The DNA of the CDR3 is TGTGCCAGCAGCCAAGCGGGACATAGGTTTTTT. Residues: CASSQAGHRFF.

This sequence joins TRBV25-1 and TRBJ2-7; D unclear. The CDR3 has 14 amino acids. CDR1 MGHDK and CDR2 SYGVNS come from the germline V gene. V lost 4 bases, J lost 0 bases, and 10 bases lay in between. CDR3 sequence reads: CASSVHLNSYEQYF. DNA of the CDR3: TGTGCCAGCAGTGTACATCTAAACTCCTACGAGCAGTACTTC.

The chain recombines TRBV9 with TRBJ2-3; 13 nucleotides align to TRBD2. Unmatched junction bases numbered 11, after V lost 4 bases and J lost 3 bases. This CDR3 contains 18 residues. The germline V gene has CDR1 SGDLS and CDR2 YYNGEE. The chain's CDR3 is CASSLTPRTSGSTDTQYF. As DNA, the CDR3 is TGTGCCAGCAGCCTTACTCCCCGGACTAGCGGGAGTACAGATACGCAGTATTTT.

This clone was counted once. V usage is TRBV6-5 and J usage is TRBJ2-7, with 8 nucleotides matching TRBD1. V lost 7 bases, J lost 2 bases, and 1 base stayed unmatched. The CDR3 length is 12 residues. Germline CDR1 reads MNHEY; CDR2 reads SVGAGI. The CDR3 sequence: CASTDRAYEQYF. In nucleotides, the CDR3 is TGTGCCAGCACGGACAGGGCCTACGAGCAGTACTTC.

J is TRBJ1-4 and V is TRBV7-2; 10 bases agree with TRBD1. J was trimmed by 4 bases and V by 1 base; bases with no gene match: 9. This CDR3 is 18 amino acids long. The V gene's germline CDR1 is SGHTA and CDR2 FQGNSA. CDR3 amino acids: CASSLGGGTGVGNEKLFF. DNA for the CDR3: TGTGCCAGCAGCTTAGGCGGAGGGACAGGGGTGGGTAATGAAAAACTGTTTTTT.

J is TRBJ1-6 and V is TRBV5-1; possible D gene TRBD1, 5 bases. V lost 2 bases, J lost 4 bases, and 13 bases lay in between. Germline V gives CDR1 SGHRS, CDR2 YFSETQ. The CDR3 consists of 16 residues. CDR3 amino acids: CASSFSGTPYNSPLHF. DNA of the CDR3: TGCGCCAGCAGCTTCTCCGGGACCCCGTATAATTCACCCCTCCACTTT. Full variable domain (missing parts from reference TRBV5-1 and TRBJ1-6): KAGVTQTPRYLIKTRGQQVTLSCSPISGHRSVSWYQQTPGQGLQFLFEYFSETQRNKGNFPGRFSGRQFSNSRSEMNVSTLELGDSALYLCASSFSGTPYNSPLHFGNGTRLTVT.